The T cell receptor (beta chain) described here comes from a study of blood T cells in healthy people across ages. Germline CDR1 and CDR2: SNHLY and FYNNEI. The V end lost 1 base, the J end lost 1 base, and 12 bases lay between the germline ends. There are 16 residues in the CDR3. This clonotype came up a few times. Next came a second PCR, run for about 7 to 12 cycles, which used a sample-barcoded 5' primer along with a J-beta primer mix. TCRdb ran MiXCR on the 5' RACE reads and lists one entry per CDR3 protein. The sample has around 990,000 distinct CDR3 sequences, approximately 25% seen once. This sample also belongs to another study, concerning T cells of mothers and their children.

The sequenced sample consisted of blood. The chain combines TRBV2 with TRBJ2-3; no reliable D call. The sequence derives from a girl between 2 and 10 years old in good health. The CDR3 DNA follows: TGTGCCAGCAGTGAAGTACGGCCCCCTGGCACAGATACGCAGTATTTT. This translates into CASSEVRPPGTDTQYF.